This T cell receptor beta chain derives from a study of CD8 T cells in ankylosing spondylitis (TCRdb year 2017). Some background on the complete study: The study profiled T cell receptor beta repertoires in healthy donors and ankylosing spondylitis patients to find disease-linked TCR variants. In total, the full study cohort was made up of approximately 99 healthy donors and 25 to 30 ankylosing spondylitis patients. Samples of peripheral blood were taken, and for ankylosing spondylitis patients, synovial fluid was collected as well.

What the research found in general, with its limitations: A CD8+ phenotype was shown by the disease-linked clones, which were found at relatively low frequencies in peripheral blood. A TCR beta motif made up of several highly homologous amino acid variants appeared to be characteristic of blood from ankylosing spondylitis patients. Some motif variants were previously reported in synovial fluid and blood of reactive arthritis patients, suggesting common disease-initiation mechanisms. The disease-linked clones were reported to be significantly enriched in matched synovial fluid samples from ankylosing spondylitis patients.

Sequencer: Illumina HiSeq 2500. TCR beta libraries were prepared by quantitative 5'-RACE with molecular barcodes. In the source study's methods: A new computational method, built on a probabilistic model of VDJ rearrangement, was used to identify disease-linked TCR variants. TCRdb reworked the public reads: Q25 trimming with fastp, MiXCR clone assembly, productive beta chains retained. Every entry covers one CDR3 protein and lists the most common genes and DNA from its rows. TCRdb, not the authors, supplied the V and J calls. For this sample the table gives nearly 250,000 distinct CDR3 sequences, of which approximately 30% were detected only once. The top ten clones comprise roughly 4.2% of the sample. This clonotype showed up many times. What this receptor recognizes is not known. No base quality information exists; no much larger clone differs at one position. The CDR3 sequence holds 13 residues, the cysteine and phenylalanine included. Kept here is only the CDR3 DNA, which spans 39 bases and is read in frame from base 1. In the germline V gene (reference sequence), CDR1 corresponds to DFQATT and CDR2 to SNEGSKA.

The TCR comes from a male donor with ankylosing spondylitis or in good health (not recorded which). The V gene is TRBV20-1 and the J gene is TRBJ2-7; 10 central bases correspond to TRBD2. The sample consisted of blood, either unsorted or a sorted T cell fraction (not recorded which). The CDR3 has the sequence CGIAGGLGLEQYF. The bases read TGCGGTATAGCGGGGGGCCTAGGACTCGAGCAGTACTTC.